Sequencing of this TCR beta chain was carried out in a study of CD4 T cells in relation to SARS-CoV-2 and coronaviruses. Study-wide background: PBMCs were cultured with antigen for less than twelve days before TCR beta sequencing.

9.4 x 10^4 or so naive or memory CD4+ cells were cultured with CEF peptides for about 10 days. This CDR3 comprises 13 residues. The V end was cut by 2 bases, the J end by 6 bases, with 11 bases between. Germline values: CDR1 LNHNV, CDR2 YYDKDF (reference sequence). Concerning this clone itself: What it recognizes is unknown.

TCRdb's copy holds only in-frame clones and misses some; the assay was immunoSEQ multiplex PCR. The table records around 28,000 clones, 65% to 80% of them present only once. Overall study findings and caveats: Memory recall responses, not primary responses primed in culture, are what the assay detects. Compared with monoreactive clones, crossreactive clones showed significantly weaker SARS-CoV-2 expansion.

This receptor was taken from an adult with COVID-19. The chain carries TRBV15 and TRBJ2-7; D not certain. What was sequenced was memory CD4+ T cells from PBMCs, cultured in vitro. CDR3 residues: CATSRPGTAEQYF. In DNA form, the CDR3 reads TGTGCCACCAGCAGACCTGGAACCGCCGAGCAGTACTTC.